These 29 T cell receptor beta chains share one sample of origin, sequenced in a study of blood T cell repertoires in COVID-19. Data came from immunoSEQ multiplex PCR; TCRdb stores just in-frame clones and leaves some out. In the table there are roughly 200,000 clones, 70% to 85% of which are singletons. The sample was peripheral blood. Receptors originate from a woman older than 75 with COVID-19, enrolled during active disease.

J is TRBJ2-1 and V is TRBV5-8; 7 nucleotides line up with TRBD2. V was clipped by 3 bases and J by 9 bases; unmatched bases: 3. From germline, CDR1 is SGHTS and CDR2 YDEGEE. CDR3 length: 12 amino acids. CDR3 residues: CASSYLAVEQFF. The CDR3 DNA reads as TGTGCCAGCAGCTATCTAGCGGTTGAGCAGTTCTTC.

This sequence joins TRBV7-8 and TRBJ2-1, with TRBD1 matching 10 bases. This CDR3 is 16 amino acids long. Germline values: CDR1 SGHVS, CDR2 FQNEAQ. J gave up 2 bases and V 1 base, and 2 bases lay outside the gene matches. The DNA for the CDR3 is TGTGCCAGCAGCTTAGTTGGGACAGGGGCCTACAATGAGCAGTTCTTC. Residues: CASSLVGTGAYNEQFF.

Written as DNA, the CDR3 is TGTGCCAGCTCACGGTCGCAGATTTCAACTAATGAAAAACTGTTTTTT. Protein sequence: CASSRSQISTNEKLFF. The genes are TRBV18 and TRBJ1-4; D is uncertain. The CDR3 sequence is 16 residues long. V shed 4 bases and J shed 0 bases, with 12 bases lying between them. CDR1 is KGHSH and CDR2 is LQKENI in the germline V gene.

CDR3 region: CASYWTSGTQETQYF. CDR3 DNA: TGCGCCAGCTACTGGACTAGCGGGACTCAAGAGACCCAGTACTTC. J is TRBJ2-5 and V is TRBV5-1, with TRBD2 matching 12 bases. Per the germline V gene, CDR1 is SGHRS and CDR2 is YFSETQ. V gave up 7 bases and J gave up 2 bases; unmatched junction bases: 6. This CDR3 comprises 15 residues.

CDR3 residues: CASSQRGTGGYTF. In DNA form, the CDR3 reads TGTGCCAGCAGCCAAAGGGGTACGGGTGGCTACACCTTC. The V call is TRBV7-9, the J call TRBJ1-2; TRBD1 is a possible D gene (5 bases). This CDR3 comprises 13 residues. Looked up from germline, CDR1 is SEHNR and CDR2 is FQNEAQ (reference sequence). Trimming removed 5 bases from V and 7 bases from J, with 14 bases in between.

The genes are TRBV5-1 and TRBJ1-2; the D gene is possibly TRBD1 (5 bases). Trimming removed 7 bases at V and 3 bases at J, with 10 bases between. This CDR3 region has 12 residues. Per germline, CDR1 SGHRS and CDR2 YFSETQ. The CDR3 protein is CASAAGHYGYTF. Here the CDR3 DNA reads TGCGCCAGCGCAGCGGGACACTATGGCTACACCTTC.

The DNA for the CDR3 is TGTGCCGGCGGGGCAAGCTCCTATAATTCACCCCTCCACTTT. Residues: CAGGASSYNSPLHF. This rearrangement joins TRBV2 to TRBJ1-6; D is possibly TRBD1 (5 bases). This CDR3 has 14 amino acids. Germline V gene data show CDR1 as SNHLY and CDR2 as FYNNEI. Between the trimmed V and J ends, which lost 11 bases and 0 bases, there was a span of 11 bases.

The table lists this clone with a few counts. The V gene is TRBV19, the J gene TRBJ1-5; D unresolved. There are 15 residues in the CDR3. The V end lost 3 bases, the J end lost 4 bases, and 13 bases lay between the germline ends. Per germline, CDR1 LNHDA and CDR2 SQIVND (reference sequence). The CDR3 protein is CASSIAGNGNQPQHF. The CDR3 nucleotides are TGTGCCAGTAGTATTGCCGGGAATGGAAATCAGCCCCAGCATTTT.

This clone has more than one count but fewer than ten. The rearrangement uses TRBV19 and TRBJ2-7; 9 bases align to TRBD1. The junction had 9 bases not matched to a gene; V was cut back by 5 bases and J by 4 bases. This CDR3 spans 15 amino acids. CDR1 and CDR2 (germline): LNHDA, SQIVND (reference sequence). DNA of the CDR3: TGTGCCAGTAGTCCTTTAGGGACAGGGAGGTACGAGCAGTACTTC. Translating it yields CASSPLGTGRYEQYF. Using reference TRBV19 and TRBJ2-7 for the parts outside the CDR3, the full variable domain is DGGITQSPKYLFRKEGQNVTLSCEQNLNHDAMYWYRQDPGQGLRLIYYSQIVNDFQKGDIAEGYSVSREKKESFPLTVTSAQKNPTAFYLCASSPLGTGRYEQYFGPGTRLTVT.

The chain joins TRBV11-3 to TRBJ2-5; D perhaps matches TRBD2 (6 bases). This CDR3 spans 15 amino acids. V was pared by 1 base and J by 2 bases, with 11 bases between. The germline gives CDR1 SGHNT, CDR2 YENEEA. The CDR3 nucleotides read TGTGCCAGCAGCTTAGGGGGGGATCTTCAAGAGACCCAGTACTTC. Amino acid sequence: CASSLGGDLQETQYF.

CDR3 sequence (DNA): TGCGCCAGCAGCTTGGGGTCAGGGGAGGGCGGCCAGCCCCAGCATTTT. Residues: CASSLGSGEGGQPQHF. The chain carries TRBV5-1 and TRBJ1-5; the D gene is possibly TRBD1 (6 bases). The CDR3 runs to 16 residues. CDR1 is SGHRS, CDR2 YFSETQ, per germline. V gave up 0 bases and J gave up 7 bases, with 17 bases separating them.

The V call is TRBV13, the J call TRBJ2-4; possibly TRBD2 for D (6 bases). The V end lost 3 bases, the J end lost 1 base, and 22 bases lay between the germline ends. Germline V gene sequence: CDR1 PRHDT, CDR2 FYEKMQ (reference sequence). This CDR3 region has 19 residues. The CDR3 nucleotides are TGTGCCAGCAGCTTTATGCGGCGGGACTTACGGTCGGCCAAAAACATTCAGTACTTC. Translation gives CASSFMRRDLRSAKNIQYF.

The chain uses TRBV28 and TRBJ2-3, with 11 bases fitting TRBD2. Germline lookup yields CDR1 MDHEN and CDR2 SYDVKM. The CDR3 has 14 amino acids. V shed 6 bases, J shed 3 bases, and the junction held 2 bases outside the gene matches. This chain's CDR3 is CASRVAGGTDTQYF. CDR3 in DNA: TGTGCCAGCAGGGTAGCGGGAGGGACAGATACGCAGTATTTT.

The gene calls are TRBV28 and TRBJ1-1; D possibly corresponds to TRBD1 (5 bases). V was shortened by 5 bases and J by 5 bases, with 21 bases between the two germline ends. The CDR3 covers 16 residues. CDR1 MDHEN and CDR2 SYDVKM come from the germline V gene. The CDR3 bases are TGTGCCAGCAGTCCCGCCCGCTCGGGGGGGTGGACTGAAGCTTTCTTT. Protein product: CASSPARSGGWTEAFF.

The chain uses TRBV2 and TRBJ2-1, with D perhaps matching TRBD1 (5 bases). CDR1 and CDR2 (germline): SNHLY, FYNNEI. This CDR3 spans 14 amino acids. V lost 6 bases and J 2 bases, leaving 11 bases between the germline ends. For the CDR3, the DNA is TGTGCCAGCAGCGCTGACAGAGCCTACAATGAGCAGTTCTTC. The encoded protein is CASSADRAYNEQFF.

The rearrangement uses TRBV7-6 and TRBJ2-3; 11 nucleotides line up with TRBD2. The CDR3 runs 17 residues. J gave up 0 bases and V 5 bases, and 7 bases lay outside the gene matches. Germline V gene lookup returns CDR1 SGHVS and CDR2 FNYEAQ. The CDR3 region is CASSHQRTSGSTDTQYF. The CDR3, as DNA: TGTGCCAGCAGCCATCAGCGGACTAGCGGGAGCACAGATACGCAGTATTTT.

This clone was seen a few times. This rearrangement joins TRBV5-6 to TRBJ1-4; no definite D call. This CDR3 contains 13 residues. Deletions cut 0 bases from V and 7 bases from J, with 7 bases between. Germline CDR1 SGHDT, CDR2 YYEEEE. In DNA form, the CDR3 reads TGTGCCAGCAGCTTGGGTAGCGCTGAAAAACTGTTTTTT. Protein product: CASSLGSAEKLFF. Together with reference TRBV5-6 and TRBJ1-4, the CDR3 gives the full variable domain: DAGVTQSPTHLIKTRGQQVTLRCSPKSGHDTVSWYQQALGQGPQFIFQYYEEEERQRGNFPDRFSGHQFPNYSSELNVNALLLGDSALYLCASSLGSAEKLFFGSGTQLSVL.

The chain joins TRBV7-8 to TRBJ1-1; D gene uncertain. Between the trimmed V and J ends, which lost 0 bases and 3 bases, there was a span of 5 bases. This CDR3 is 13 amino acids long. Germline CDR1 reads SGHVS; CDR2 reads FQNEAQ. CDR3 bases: TGTGCCAGCAGCTTAGCGGGAGACACTGAAGCTTTCTTT. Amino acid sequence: CASSLAGDTEAFF.

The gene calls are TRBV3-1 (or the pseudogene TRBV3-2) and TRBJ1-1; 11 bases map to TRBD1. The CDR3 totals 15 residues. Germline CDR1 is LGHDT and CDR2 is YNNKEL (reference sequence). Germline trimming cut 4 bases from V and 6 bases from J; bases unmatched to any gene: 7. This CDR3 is CASSRGQGAGAEAFF. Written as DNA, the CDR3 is TGTGCCAGCAGCCGTGGACAGGGGGCAGGGGCTGAAGCTTTCTTT.

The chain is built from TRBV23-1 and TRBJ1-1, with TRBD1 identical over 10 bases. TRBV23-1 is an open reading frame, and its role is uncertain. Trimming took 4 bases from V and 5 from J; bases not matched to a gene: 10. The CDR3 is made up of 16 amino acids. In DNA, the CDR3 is TGCGCCAGCAGTCCCCTCCCGACAGGGGGCGAGACTGAAGCTTTCTTT. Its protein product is CASSPLPTGGETEAFF.

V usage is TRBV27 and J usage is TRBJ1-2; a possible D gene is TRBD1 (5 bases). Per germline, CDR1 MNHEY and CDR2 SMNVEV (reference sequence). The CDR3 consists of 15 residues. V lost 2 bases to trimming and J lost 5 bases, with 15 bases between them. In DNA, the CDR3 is TGTGCCAGCAGTTTAGGGAGGACGGGACCTTATGGCTACACCTTC. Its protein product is CASSLGRTGPYGYTF.

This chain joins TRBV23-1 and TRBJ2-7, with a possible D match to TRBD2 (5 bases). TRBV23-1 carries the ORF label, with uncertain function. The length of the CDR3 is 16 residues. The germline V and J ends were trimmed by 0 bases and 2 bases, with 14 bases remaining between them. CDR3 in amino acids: CASSQSVLAAPYEQYF. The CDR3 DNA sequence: TGCGCCAGCAGTCAATCGGTTCTAGCTGCTCCCTACGAGCAGTACTTC.

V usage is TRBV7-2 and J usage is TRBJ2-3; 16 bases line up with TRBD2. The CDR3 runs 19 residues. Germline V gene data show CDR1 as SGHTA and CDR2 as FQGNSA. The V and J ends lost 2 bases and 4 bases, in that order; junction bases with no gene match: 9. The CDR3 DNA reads TGTGCCAGCAGCTTAAGTGGGACTAGCGGGGGGGCCTTTCCAGATACGCAGTATTTT. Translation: CASSLSGTSGGAFPDTQYF.

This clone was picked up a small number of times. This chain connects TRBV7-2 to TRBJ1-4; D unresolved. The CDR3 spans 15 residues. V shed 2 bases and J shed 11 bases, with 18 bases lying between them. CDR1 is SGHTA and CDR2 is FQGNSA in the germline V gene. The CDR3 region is CASSLSPTMNAKLFF. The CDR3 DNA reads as TGTGCCAGCAGCTTAAGCCCTACTATGAACGCGAAACTGTTTTTT.

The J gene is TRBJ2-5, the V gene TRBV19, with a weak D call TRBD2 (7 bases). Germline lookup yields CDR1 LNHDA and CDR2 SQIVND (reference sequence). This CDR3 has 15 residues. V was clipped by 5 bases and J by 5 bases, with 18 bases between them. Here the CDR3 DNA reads TGTGCCAGTAGTGGCGGGGGCTATACAATGGAGACCCAGTACTTC. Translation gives CASSGGGYTMETQYF.

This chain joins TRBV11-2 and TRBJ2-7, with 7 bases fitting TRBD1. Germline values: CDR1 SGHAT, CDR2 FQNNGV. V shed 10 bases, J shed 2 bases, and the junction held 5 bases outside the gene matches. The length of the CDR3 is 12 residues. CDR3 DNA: TGTGCCACCCAGGGGGTGGCCTACGAGCAGTACTTC. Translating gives CATQGVAYEQYF. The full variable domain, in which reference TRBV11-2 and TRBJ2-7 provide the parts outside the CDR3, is EAGVAQSPRYKIIEKRQSVAFWCNPISGHATLYWYQQILGQGPKLLIQFQNNGVVDDSQLPKDRFSAERLKGVDSTLKIQPAKLEDSAVYLCATQGVAYEQYFGPGTRLTVT.

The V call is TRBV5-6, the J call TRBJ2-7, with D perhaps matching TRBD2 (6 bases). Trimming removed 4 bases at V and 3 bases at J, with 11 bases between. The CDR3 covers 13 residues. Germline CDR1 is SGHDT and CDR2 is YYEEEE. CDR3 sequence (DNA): TGTGCCAGCAGCACGGGACTCAACTACGAGCAGTACTTC. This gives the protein CASSTGLNYEQYF. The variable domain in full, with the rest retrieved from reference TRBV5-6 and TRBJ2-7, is DAGVTQSPTHLIKTRGQQVTLRCSPKSGHDTVSWYQQALGQGPQFIFQYYEEEERQRGNFPDRFSGHQFPNYSSELNVNALLLGDSALYLCASSTGLNYEQYFGPGTRLTVT.

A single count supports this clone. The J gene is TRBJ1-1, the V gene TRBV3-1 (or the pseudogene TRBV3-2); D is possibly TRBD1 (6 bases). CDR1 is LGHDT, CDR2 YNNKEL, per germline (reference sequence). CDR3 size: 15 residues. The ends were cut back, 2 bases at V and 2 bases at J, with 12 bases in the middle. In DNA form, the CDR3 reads TGTGCCAGCAGCCAAACGGGACACAGCAACACTGAAGCTTTCTTT. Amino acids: CASSQTGHSNTEAFF.

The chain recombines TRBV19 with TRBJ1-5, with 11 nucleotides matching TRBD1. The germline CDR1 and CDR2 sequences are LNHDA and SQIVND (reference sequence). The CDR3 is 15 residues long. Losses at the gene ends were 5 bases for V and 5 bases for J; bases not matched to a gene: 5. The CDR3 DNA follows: TGTGCCAGTAGTCCGGGACAGGGGGAAGATCAGCCCCAGCATTTT. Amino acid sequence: CASSPGQGEDQPQHF. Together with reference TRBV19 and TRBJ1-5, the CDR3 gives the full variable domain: DGGITQSPKYLFRKEGQNVTLSCEQNLNHDAMYWYRQDPGQGLRLIYYSQIVNDFQKGDIAEGYSVSREKKESFPLTVTSAQKNPTAFYLCASSPGQGEDQPQHFGDGTRLSIL.